The next 30 T cell receptor beta chains were all read from a single sample in a study of T cell responses to AZD1222 COVID-19 vaccine. Only in-frame clones appear in the TCRdb table, and some are missing; sequencing was by immunoSEQ multiplex PCR. The data contain some 120,000 clones, 80% to 95% of them singletons. This sample comprised peripheral blood, obtained 28 days after the second dose of the MenACWY control vaccine. The source of these receptors is an adult who received the MenACWY meningococcal vaccine as a control.

This chain joins TRBV28 and TRBJ1-5, with 7 bases that match TRBD1. In germline, CDR1 is MDHEN, CDR2 SYDVKM. V was clipped by 5 bases and J by 0 bases; unmatched bases: 19. The CDR3 has 20 residues. The chain's CDR3 is CASSPPLPLDRFLSNQPQHF. The CDR3 DNA reads as TGTGCCAGCAGTCCACCCCTCCCCCTGGACAGGTTCCTTAGCAATCAGCCCCAGCATTTT. The full variable domain, in which reference TRBV28 and TRBJ1-5 provide the parts outside the CDR3, is DVKVTQSSRYLVKRTGEKVFLECVQDMDHENMFWYRQDPGLGLRLIYFSYDVKMKEKGDIPEGYSVSREKKERFSLILESASTNQTSMYLCASSPPLPLDRFLSNQPQHFGDGTRLSIL.

This clone was seen a single time. The chain combines TRBV7-9 with TRBJ2-1; 7 nucleotides match TRBD1. V gave up 5 bases and J gave up 9 bases; unmatched junction bases: 13. CDR3 size: 15 residues. Looked up from germline, CDR1 is SEHNR and CDR2 is FQNEAQ (reference sequence). The CDR3 loop is CASSPMPGTVGEQFF. The CDR3 DNA follows: TGTGCCAGCAGCCCTATGCCCGGGACAGTAGGTGAGCAGTTCTTC.

The rearrangement joins TRBV19 to TRBJ1-5; the match to TRBD1 covers 7 bases. CDR3 length: 14 residues. The V gene end was trimmed by 6 bases and the J gene end by 1 base; junction bases not matched to a gene: 3. The germline gives CDR1 LNHDA, CDR2 SQIVND (reference sequence). CDR3 in amino acids: CASRMGQSNQPQHF. CDR3 DNA: TGTGCCAGTAGAATGGGACAGAGCAATCAGCCCCAGCATTTT. The complete variable domain, with remaining parts taken from reference TRBV19 and TRBJ1-5, reads DGGITQSPKYLFRKEGQNVTLSCEQNLNHDAMYWYRQDPGQGLRLIYYSQIVNDFQKGDIAEGYSVSREKKESFPLTVTSAQKNPTAFYLCASRMGQSNQPQHFGDGTRLSIL.

The V gene is TRBV7-8, the J gene TRBJ1-6, with 7 nucleotides matching TRBD1. Germline V gene sequence: CDR1 SGHVS, CDR2 FQNEAQ. V shed 5 bases, J shed 9 bases, and the junction held 7 bases outside the gene matches. The CDR3 sequence is 14 residues long. The CDR3 DNA reads TGTGCCAGCAGCGACAGGGAGGGGATTTCACCCCTCCACTTT. Translation gives CASSDREGISPLHF.

V is TRBV7-3 and J is TRBJ2-1, with 9 positions matching TRBD1. V lost 0 bases and J lost 0; bases outside the gene matches: 6. This CDR3 comprises 18 residues. Per germline, CDR1 SGHTA and CDR2 FQGTGA. DNA of the CDR3: TGTGCCAGCAGCTTAACGTTGGGACAGGGTTTCTCCTACAATGAGCAGTTCTTC. This codes for CASSLTLGQGFSYNEQFF.

The chain couples TRBV9 to TRBJ2-3; 8 bases fit TRBD1. This CDR3 is 15 amino acids long. Trimming removed 0 bases from V and 1 base from J; junction bases left unmatched: 1. CDR1 and CDR2 (germline): SGDLS, YYNGEE. CDR3 loop: CASSVVTGGTDTQYF. The CDR3 region has the DNA TGTGCCAGCAGCGTAGTGACAGGGGGCACAGATACGCAGTATTTT.

CDR3: CASSLGAQGQGNTIYF. The CDR3 nucleotides read TGTGCCAGCAGCTTAGGGGCACAGGGGCAAGGAAACACCATATATTTT. The chain joins TRBV11-3 to TRBJ1-3; 7 bases line up with TRBD1. CDR1 is SGHNT and CDR2 is YENEEA in the germline V gene. With 1 base clipped from V and 4 bases from J, the junction kept 7 bases outside the gene matches. The CDR3 is 16 amino acids.

This chain joins TRBV25-1 and TRBJ1-1, with D maybe TRBD1 (5 bases). The germline gives CDR1 MGHDK, CDR2 SYGVNS. The CDR3 spans 15 residues. The V end lost 3 bases, the J end lost 1 base, and 12 bases lay between the germline ends. CDR3 sequence reads: CASSESGLRNTEAFF. The CDR3 DNA sequence: TGTGCCAGCAGTGAGTCGGGACTGAGGAACACTGAAGCTTTCTTT.

This chain connects TRBV4-3 to TRBJ2-1; D not certain. Trimming removed 3 bases from V and 5 bases from J, with 11 bases in between. Germline CDR1 reads LGHNA; CDR2 reads YSLEER. This CDR3 has 14 residues. The chain's CDR3 is CASSQPDRDNEQFF. The CDR3 DNA sequence: TGCGCCAGCAGCCAGCCGGACCGCGACAATGAGCAGTTCTTC.

V gene TRBV30 combines with J gene TRBJ2-1; maybe TRBD2 (5 bases). This CDR3 has 16 residues. CDR1 and CDR2 from the germline V gene are GTSNPN and SVGIG (reference sequence). V lost 0 bases and J lost 10, with 22 bases in between. The CDR3: CAWSVGLWTPASEQFF. The CDR3 DNA reads as TGTGCCTGGAGTGTAGGGTTGTGGACTCCCGCTTCAGAGCAGTTCTTC.

The chain couples TRBV29-1 to TRBJ2-7; TRBD2 matches at 8 bases. The length of the CDR3 is 12 residues. V was clipped by 7 bases and J by 5 bases; unmatched bases: 7. From germline, CDR1 is SQVTM and CDR2 ANQGSEA. CDR3 in DNA: TGCAGCGCCCGGGGGGGTAGTCACGAGCAGTACTTC. It yields the protein CSARGGSHEQYF.

The gene calls are TRBV4-2 and TRBJ2-3; 7 bases fit TRBD2. This CDR3 region has 17 residues. Germline V CDR1 and CDR2: LGHNA, YNFKEQ. V gave up 3 bases and J gave up 5 bases; unmatched junction bases: 14. CDR3 amino acids: CASSQSGRRGGGDTQYF. The CDR3 DNA follows: TGTGCCAGCAGCCAGTCGGGGCGGCGGGGCGGGGGAGATACGCAGTATTTT.

This sequence joins TRBV6-5 and TRBJ2-1; tentative D call: TRBD1 (6 bases). The V end was cut by 6 bases, the J end by 8 bases, with 14 bases between. The CDR3 spans 13 residues. Germline V CDR1 and CDR2: MNHEY, SVGAGI. DNA of the CDR3: TGTGCCAGCAGCCCCCTGGGGGCCTATGAGCAGTTCTTC. Protein: CASSPLGAYEQFF.

The CDR3 protein is CASRLSSGVGYTF. The CDR3 DNA reads TGTGCCAGCAGACTCTCCTCGGGGGTCGGCTACACCTTC. The chain employs TRBV28 and TRBJ1-2, with D perhaps TRBD1 (5 bases). The CDR3 has 13 residues. Trimming stripped 6 bases from V and 8 bases from J, with 16 bases between. In germline, CDR1 is MDHEN, CDR2 SYDVKM.

The CDR3 DNA follows: TGTGCCAGCAGCTCCCGTAGGGGGAATCAGCCCCAGCATTTT. Translated, it gives CASSSRRGNQPQHF. V usage is TRBV27 and J usage is TRBJ1-5; possibly TRBD1 for D (6 bases). The CDR3 runs 14 residues. Germline V lookup: CDR1 MNHEY, CDR2 SMNVEV (reference sequence). Trimming cost V 6 bases and J 4 bases, with 13 bases left between them.

This sequence joins TRBV11-2 and TRBJ2-5; TRBD2 is a possible D gene (6 bases). Deletions cut 5 bases from V and 4 bases from J, with 11 bases between. Germline-derived CDR1 and CDR2 are SGHAT and FQNNGV. The CDR3 spans 13 residues. The CDR3 sequence is CASSTSGPETQYF. Here the CDR3 DNA reads TGTGCCAGCAGCACAAGCGGGCCAGAGACCCAGTACTTC.

The chain uses TRBV4-2 and TRBJ1-5; D might be TRBD1 (6 bases). The CDR3 is 15 residues long. From germline, CDR1 is LGHNA and CDR2 YNFKEQ. V lost 0 bases and J 2 bases, leaving 8 bases between the germline ends. The CDR3 sequence is CASSQDRQGNQPQHF. The CDR3 DNA reads TGTGCCAGCAGCCAAGACCGACAGGGCAATCAGCCCCAGCATTTT.

V and J are TRBV18 and TRBJ2-3, with D possibly being TRBD1 (6 bases). This CDR3 contains 14 residues. Trimming took off 4 bases at V and 0 bases at J, with 8 bases between the two ends. CDR1 KGHSH and CDR2 LQKENI come from the germline V gene. CDR3 sequence (DNA): TGTGCCAGCTCACGACAGGCCAGCACAGATACGCAGTATTTT. Amino acid sequence: CASSRQASTDTQYF.

V usage is TRBV7-9 and J usage is TRBJ2-3, with 9 bases matching TRBD1. This CDR3 region has 19 residues. The V gene's germline CDR1 is SEHNR and CDR2 FQNEAQ (reference sequence). V dropped 6 bases and J dropped 0; count of bases not matched to a gene: 16. This CDR3 is CASSQVPGQGFPSTDTQYF. CDR3 coding DNA: TGTGCCAGCAGTCAAGTCCCGGGACAGGGTTTCCCTAGCACAGATACGCAGTATTTT.

CDR3 DNA sequence: TGTGCCAGTAGCCCCCGGGGTACGGGCAATCAGCCCCAGCATTTT. Amino acids: CASSPRGTGNQPQHF. The rearrangement joins TRBV19 to TRBJ1-5; no definite D call. V shed 6 bases and J shed 2 bases, with 14 bases lying between them. CDR1 and CDR2 (germline): LNHDA, SQIVND (reference sequence). This CDR3 region has 15 residues.

This chain connects TRBV28 to TRBJ1-2; D unclear. The V and J ends lost 3 bases and 4 bases respectively, with 6 bases between them. CDR3 size: 12 residues. Germline values: CDR1 MDHEN, CDR2 SYDVKM. The DNA for the CDR3 is TGTGCCAGCAGTTTTGGAGGCTATGGCTACACCTTC. The encoded protein is CASSFGGYGYTF.

The rearrangement joins TRBV5-6 to TRBJ2-1; 10 nucleotides line up with TRBD2. CDR1 SGHDT and CDR2 YYEEEE come from the germline V gene. Unmatched junction bases numbered 5, after V lost 1 base and J lost 4 bases. The CDR3 has 16 residues. The CDR3 region has the DNA TGTGCCAGCAGCTTGTTACTAGCGGGGATTTACAATGAGCAGTTCTTC. Translating gives CASSLLLAGIYNEQFF.

The genes are TRBV18 and TRBJ2-7; D might be TRBD1 (6 bases). Germline lookup yields CDR1 KGHSH and CDR2 LQKENI. V gave up 4 bases and J gave up 7 bases, with 8 bases separating them. This CDR3 has 11 amino acids. The CDR3 DNA sequence: TGTGCCAGCTCACTAAGGGGGGAGCAGTACTTC. It translates to CASSLRGEQYF. Together with reference TRBV18 and TRBJ2-7, the CDR3 gives the full variable domain: NAGVMQNPRHLVRRRGQEARLRCSPMKGHSHVYWYRQLPEEGLKFMVYLQKENIIDESGMPKERFSAEFPKEGPSILRIQQVVRGDSAAYFCASSLRGEQYFGPGTRLTVT.

The CDR3 region is CASSQGGTVFQETQYF. The CDR3 DNA is TGTGCCAGCAGCCAAGGTGGGACAGTATTCCAAGAGACCCAGTACTTC. The rearrangement joins TRBV3-1 (or the pseudogene TRBV3-2) to TRBJ2-5; 7 bases map to TRBD1. CDR3 length: 16 amino acids. Trimming took 1 base from V and 1 from J; bases not matched to a gene: 6. Germline assignment: CDR1 LGHDT and CDR2 YNNKEL (reference sequence).

The chain recombines TRBV5-4 with TRBJ2-3; D ambiguous. Per the germline V gene, CDR1 is SGHNT and CDR2 is YYREEE (reference sequence). V shed 4 bases and J shed 5 bases, with 11 bases lying between them. CDR3 size: 13 residues. The CDR3 region has the DNA TGTGCCAGCAGCCTTGCCACACGAGATACGCAGTATTTT. Translation: CASSLATRDTQYF.

The CDR3 DNA is TGTGCCAGCAGCCCCCGACTAGCGGGACCCTTGGGGAATGAGCAGTTCTTC. It yields the protein CASSPRLAGPLGNEQFF. The V and J genes are TRBV7-3 and TRBJ2-1; 11 bases are a match to TRBD2. V dropped 5 bases and J dropped 7; count of bases not matched to a gene: 13. Germline V gene sequence: CDR1 SGHTA, CDR2 FQGTGA. The CDR3 length is 17 residues.

The genes are TRBV7-3 and TRBJ2-2; maybe TRBD1 (6 bases). Germline assignment: CDR1 SGHTA and CDR2 FQGTGA. The length of the CDR3 is 14 residues. With 5 bases removed from V and 3 bases from J, the gap between germline ends came to 10 bases. The CDR3 DNA is TGTGCCAGCAGCCCGGGACACGACACCGGGGAGCTGTTTTTT. Translating it yields CASSPGHDTGELFF.

The rearrangement links TRBV10-3 to TRBJ2-1, with D hard to call. Trimming left V 8 bases short and J 5 bases short, with 10 bases between. Germline V CDR1 and CDR2: ENHRY, SYGVKD. The CDR3 spans 12 residues. The CDR3 region has the DNA TGTGCCATCCTCGCAGACAACAATGAGCAGTTCTTC. This gives the protein CAILADNNEQFF.

The chain has TRBV28 and TRBJ2-7; D may be TRBD2 (5 bases). Trimming stripped 1 base from V and 1 base from J, with 8 bases between. Germline lookup yields CDR1 MDHEN and CDR2 SYDVKM. The CDR3 has 14 residues. CDR3 sequence: CASSLFGVSYEQYF. Written as DNA, the CDR3 is TGTGCCAGCAGTTTATTCGGGGTGTCCTACGAGCAGTACTTC.

The rearrangement joins TRBV24-1 to TRBJ1-5, with D hard to call. Between the trimmed V and J ends, which lost 7 bases and 3 bases, there was a span of 6 bases. This CDR3 comprises 12 residues. Looked up from germline, CDR1 is KGHDR and CDR2 is SFDVKD. The CDR3 coding sequence is TGTGCCACCAGCCTCTCCAATCAGCCCCAGCATTTT. As protein: CATSLSNQPQHF.